The present T cell receptor beta chain was sequenced within a study of cytomegalovirus exposure and HLA in healthy donors. On this clone itself: As yet, its antigen is unknown.

Study-level findings and limits: Cytomegalovirus association was assigned to some 160 TCR beta chains. The HLA-A and HLA-B alleles of most subjects were reportedly predicted accurately from TCR beta sequences. Later on, a genetic analysis was performed. It linked a missense variant in DCLRE1C with V- and J-gene trimming of TCR beta. Earlier analysis yielded a pattern in which most TCR beta V segments were productive about 90% or about 30% of the time.

PCR primers comprised 60 Vbeta and 13 Jbeta primers. Method: immunoSEQ multiplex PCR; TCRdb's copy keeps in-frame clones and lacks some. Of more than 100,000 clones listed, about 86% are singletons. V was trimmed by 4 bases and J by 6 bases, leaving 12 bases between them. The CDR3 totals 13 residues. The sample taken for sequencing was PBMCs. The chain carries TRBV23-1 and TRBJ1-2; maybe TRBD1 (5 bases). TRBV23-1 is placed among ORFs of uncertain function. The TCR comes from a woman under 40 in good health and CMV-seronegative. CDR3 residues: CASSPGRVHGYTF. The CDR3 coding sequence is TGCGCCAGCAGTCCGGGCAGGGTACATGGCTACACCTTC.